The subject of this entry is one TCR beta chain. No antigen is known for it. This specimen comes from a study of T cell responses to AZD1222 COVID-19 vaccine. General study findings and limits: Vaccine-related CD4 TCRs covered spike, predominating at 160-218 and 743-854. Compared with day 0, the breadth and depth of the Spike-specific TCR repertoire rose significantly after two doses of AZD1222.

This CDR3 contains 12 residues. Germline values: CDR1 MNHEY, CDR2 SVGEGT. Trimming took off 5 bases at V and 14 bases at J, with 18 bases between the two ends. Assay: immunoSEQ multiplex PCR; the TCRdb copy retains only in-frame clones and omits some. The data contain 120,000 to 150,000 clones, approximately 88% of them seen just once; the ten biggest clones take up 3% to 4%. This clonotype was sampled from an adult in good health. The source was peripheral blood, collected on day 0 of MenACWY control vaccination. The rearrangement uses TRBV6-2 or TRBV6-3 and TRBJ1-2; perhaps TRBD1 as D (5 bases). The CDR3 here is CASSPRDSLATF. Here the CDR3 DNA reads TGTGCCAGCAGTCCCCGGGACTCTTTGGCTACCTTC.